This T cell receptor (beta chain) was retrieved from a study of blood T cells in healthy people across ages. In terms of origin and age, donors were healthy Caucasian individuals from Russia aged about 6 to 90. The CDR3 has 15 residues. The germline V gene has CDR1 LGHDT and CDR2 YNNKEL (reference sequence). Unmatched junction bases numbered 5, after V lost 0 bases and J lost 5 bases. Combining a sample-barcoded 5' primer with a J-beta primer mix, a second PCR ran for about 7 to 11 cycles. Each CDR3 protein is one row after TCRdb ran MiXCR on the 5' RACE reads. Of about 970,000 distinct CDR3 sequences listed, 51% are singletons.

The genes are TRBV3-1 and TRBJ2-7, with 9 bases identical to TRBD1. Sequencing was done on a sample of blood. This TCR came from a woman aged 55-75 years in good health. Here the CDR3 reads CASSQDNRGRNEQYF. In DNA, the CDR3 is TGTGCCAGCAGCCAAGATAACAGGGGGCGGAACGAGCAGTACTTC.